This T cell receptor (beta chain) was captured in a study of regulatory T cells in long-lasting Graves disease. Deletions cut 4 bases from V and 7 bases from J, with 14 bases between. Germline V gene sequence: CDR1 ENHRY, CDR2 SYGVKD. The CDR3 runs 13 residues. Regarding time point: newly diagnosed GD, antithyroid drugs for less than 3 months. The TCR library was prepared using RNA isolated from PBMCs. CDR3-region Arm-PCR and iRepertoire HTBI primers produced the TCR beta libraries. TCRdb re-called the multiplex PCR reads with MiXCR, one entry per CDR3 protein. The data contain around 450,000 distinct CDR3 sequences, around 16% of them singletons. These data were likewise used in another study, on T cells in Graves' hyperthyroidism and ophthalmopathy.

The TCR sequence derives from a man between 40 and 49 years old with Graves disease. Here the sequenced sample was peripheral blood mononuclear cells (PBMCs), taken at new diagnosis, from a patient treated with antithyroid drugs. The chain couples TRBV10-3 to TRBJ2-7; D is perhaps TRBD2 (5 bases). DNA for the CDR3: TGTGCCATCAGTGGGGTCTCCACGGGGGAGCAGTACTTC. It is translated as CAISGVSTGEQYF.